This is a list of T cell receptor beta chains from one sample in a study of T-cell memory formation after mild COVID-19. Each CDR3 protein gets one entry after TCRdb re-called the 5' RACE reads with MiXCR. The sample includes a few hundred thousand distinct CDR3 sequences, 15% of them seen just once. The sequenced sample was PBMCs or a T cell subset sorted from them (not recorded which). The receptors originated from a man younger than 35 who had mild COVID-19 (a few samples of this study predate the infection). Cell type and time point are not known. CDR3s include the opening cysteine and the closing phenylalanine or tryptophan. The D gene is left open where the match is weak. The listing skips clone size in some rows; elsewhere it reads once, few, many or a size class.

>TRBJ2-4|.|TRBV2|TRBD2
CASRASGEGIQYF
TGTGCCAGCAGAGCTAGCGGGGAAGGCATTCAGTACTTC
>TRBJ1-3|.|TRBV3-1|.
CASSQRFSYTGLYTIYF
TGTGCCAGCAGCCAACGTTTTTCATATACAGGGTTGTACACCATATATTTT
>TRBJ2-5|.|TRBV5-1|.
CASSWMPGVSQETQYF
TGCGCCAGCAGCTGGATGCCGGGGGTGTCTCAAGAGACCCAGTACTTC
>TRBJ2-1|.|TRBV28|TRBD1
CASSFTGTARAQFF
TGTGCCAGCAGTTTTACCGGGACAGCTAGGGCGCAGTTCTTC
>TRBJ1-1|.|TRBV11-2|.
CASSQTPISGTEAFF
TGTGCCAGCAGCCAAACCCCGATTAGCGGCACTGAAGCTTTCTTT
>TRBJ2-1|many|TRBV28|.
CASSLQVQPYNEQFF
TGTGCCAGCAGTTTACAGGTTCAGCCTTACAATGAGCAGTTCTTC
>TRBJ2-3|many|TRBV5-1|.
CASSLASADTQYF
TGCGCCAGCAGCTTGGCCAGCGCAGATACGCAGTATTTT
>TRBJ2-5|.|TRBV7-8|.
CASSRARSLRETQYF
TGTGCCAGCAGCCGCGCTAGGAGTTTGAGAGAGACCCAGTACTTC
>TRBJ2-2|.|TRBV7-9|.
CASSFGREVGELFF
TGTGCCAGCAGCTTCGGCAGGGAAGTCGGGGAGCTGTTTTTT
>TRBJ2-3|few|TRBV4-2|TRBD2
CASSPVFSGGADTQYF
TGTGCCAGCAGCCCTGTCTTTAGCGGGGGCGCAGATACGCAGTATTTT
>TRBJ1-2|.|TRBV18|.
CASSPPDNYGYTF
TGTGCCAGCTCACCACCCGACAACTATGGCTACACCTTC
>TRBJ2-7|few|TRBV7-2|TRBD2
CASSLAGGSGGYEQYF
TGTGCCAGCAGCTTAGCAGGTGGCAGCGGGGGCTACGAGCAGTACTTC
>TRBJ2-5|few|TRBV14|.
CASSQFTSGNGETQYF
TGTGCCAGCAGCCAATTCACATCCGGAAACGGAGAGACCCAGTACTTC
>TRBJ2-2|.|TRBV7-7|.
CASSPGPGLTGELFF
TGTGCTAGCAGCCCTGGTCCAGGTCTTACCGGGGAGCTGTTTTTT
>TRBJ2-5|few|TRBV15|TRBD2
CATSASGEGKTQYF
TGTGCCACCAGCGCTAGCGGGGAGGGAAAGACCCAGTACTTC
>TRBJ1-6|few|TRBV10-3|.
CAISEVTGNSPLHF
TGTGCCATCAGTGAGGTAACAGGGAATTCACCCCTCCACTTT
>TRBJ2-3|many|TRBV12-3/TRBV12-4|.
CASSPEGWQSTDTQYF
TGTGCCAGCAGCCCTGAGGGCTGGCAGAGCACAGATACGCAGTATTTT
>TRBJ1-2|.|TRBV7-9|.
CASSLRTLGYTF
TGTGCCAGCAGTTTGAGGACTCTGGGCTACACCTTC
>TRBJ2-4|once|TRBV10-2|.
CASGWQGGKNIQYF
TGCGCCAGCGGTTGGCAGGGCGGCAAAAACATTCAGTACTTC
>TRBJ2-1|many|TRBV30|TRBD2
CAWERGPGFSEQFF
TGTGCCTGGGAGCGGGGGCCGGGGTTTTCCGAGCAGTTCTTC
>TRBJ2-1|.|TRBV24-1|.
CATVPRQYSYNEQFF
TGTGCCACCGTACCACGACAGTACTCCTACAATGAGCAGTTCTTC
>TRBJ2-5|.|TRBV7-9|.
CASSFDVRGKGETQYF
TGTGCCAGCAGCTTCGATGTTCGGGGGAAGGGAGAGACCCAGTACTTC
>TRBJ2-2|.|TRBV6-5|.
CASSYSQGTGELFF
TGTGCCAGCAGTTACTCGCAGGGCACCGGGGAGCTGTTTTTT
>TRBJ2-3|.|TRBV7-3|.
CASSLSPTSWVGGTDTQYF
TGTGCCAGCAGCTTAAGCCCTACTTCCTGGGTAGGGGGCACAGATACGCAGTATTTT
>TRBJ2-1|.|TRBV4-3|TRBD2
CASSQDPSGGAVHEQFF
TGCGCCAGCAGCCAAGATCCCTCGGGGGGGGCAGTCCATGAGCAGTTCTTC
>TRBJ2-3|.|TRBV7-2|TRBD2
CASSALAGSDGKQYF
TGTGCCAGCTCTGCCCTAGCGGGGAGTGATGGAAAGCAGTATTTT
>TRBJ1-4|.|TRBV20-1|TRBD1
CSAPDRGGEKLFF
TGCAGTGCACCGGACAGGGGTGGTGAAAAACTGTTTTTT
>TRBJ2-7|few|TRBV7-9|.
CASSLSSRQYF
TGTGCCAGCAGCCTTTCCTCAAGGCAGTACTTC
>TRBJ2-3|few|TRBV9|.
CASSVYDSTDTQYF
TGTGCCAGCAGCGTTTACGACAGCACAGATACGCAGTATTTT
>TRBJ2-2|few|TRBV12-3/TRBV12-4|TRBD1
CASRWTGTGELFF
TGTGCCAGCAGATGGACAGGGACCGGGGAGCTGTTTTTT
>TRBJ1-2|.|TRBV6-2/TRBV6-3|.
CASSYGQAIYGYTF
TGTGCCAGCAGTTACGGGCAGGCCATCTATGGCTACACCTTC
>TRBJ2-1|.|TRBV25-1|TRBD2
CASSPAGGPYNEQFF
TGTGCCAGCAGTCCTGCGGGGGGGCCTTACAATGAGCAGTTCTTC
>TRBJ2-7|.|TRBV7-9|.
CASSPSGSSSYEQYF
TGTGCCAGCAGTCCGAGCGGGTCGAGCTCCTACGAGCAGTACTTC
>TRBJ2-3|.|TRBV20-1|TRBD2
CSARGRGGPDTQYF
TGCAGTGCTAGAGGCCGGGGGGGCCCAGATACGCAGTATTTT
>TRBJ2-3|few|TRBV7-2|.
CASSSGLGRDTQYF
TGTGCCAGCAGCTCCGGACTGGGCAGGGATACGCAGTATTTT
>TRBJ1-6|.|TRBV20-1|TRBD1
CSARWRGQGNSPLHF
TGCAGTGCTAGATGGCGGGGACAGGGCAATTCACCCCTCCACTTT
>TRBJ2-3|.|TRBV6-6|TRBD2
CASSSLAGGFTDTQYF
TGTGCCAGCAGTTCCCTAGCGGGGGGATTCACAGATACGCAGTATTTT
>TRBJ1-2|few|TRBV6-6|.
CASRPDRGYTF
TGTGCCAGCAGACCCGACAGAGGCTACACCTTC
>TRBJ2-6|.|TRBV6-2/TRBV6-3|.
CAGGRSGANVLTF
TGTGCCGGGGGTCGATCTGGGGCCAACGTCCTGACTTTC
>TRBJ1-1|once|TRBV20-1|.
CSANARDTEAFF
TGCAGTGCTAACGCCAGGGACACTGAAGCTTTCTTT
>TRBJ2-7|few|TRBV10-3|.
CAISPGTASYEQYF
TGTGCCATCAGTCCCGGAACCGCTAGCTACGAGCAGTACTTC
>TRBJ2-3|.|TRBV5-1|.
CASSSDPNTDTQYF
TGCGCCAGCAGCTCGGACCCGAACACAGATACGCAGTATTTT
>TRBJ2-3|once|TRBV5-8|.
CASSLSGSGDTQYF
TGTGCCAGCAGCTTATCCGGTTCCGGAGATACGCAGTATTTT